What follows are 4 T cell receptor beta chains derived from one specimen sequenced in a study of blood T cells in healthy people across ages. Sample-barcoded 5' priming and a J-beta primer mix drove a second PCR of roughly 6 to 12 cycles. Each CDR3 protein gets one entry after TCRdb re-called the 5' RACE reads with MiXCR. The sample lists under 1,000,000 distinct CDR3 sequences, about 46% occurring once. What was sequenced was blood. All receptors derive from a man older than 75 in good health.

The V call is TRBV20-1, the J call TRBJ2-5; the match to TRBD2 covers 10 bases. The junction had 12 bases not matched to a gene; V was cut back by 0 bases and J by 11 bases. Germline values: CDR1 DFQATT, CDR2 SNEGSKA (reference sequence). This CDR3 comprises 15 residues. CDR3 loop: CSARDLAGGPGGQYF. CDR3 DNA sequence: TGCAGTGCTAGAGATTTAGCGGGGGGACCCGGGGGGCAGTACTTC.

V is TRBV5-1 and J is TRBJ1-1; no definite D call. The CDR3 contains 15 residues. The germline CDR1 and CDR2 sequences are SGHRS and YFSETQ. Trimming shortened V by 0 bases and J by 3 bases, and 12 bases separated the two germline ends. The CDR3 is CASSLAGSMDTEAFF. DNA of the CDR3: TGCGCCAGCAGCTTGGCCGGGTCCATGGACACTGAAGCTTTCTTT. The variable domain in full, completed from reference TRBV5-1 and TRBJ1-1, reads KAGVTQTPRYLIKTRGQQVTLSCSPISGHRSVSWYQQTPGQGLQFLFEYFSETQRNKGNFPGRFSGRQFSNSRSEMNVSTLELGDSALYLCASSLAGSMDTEAFFGQGTRLTVV.

The J gene is TRBJ1-1, the V gene TRBV27; D may be TRBD1 (5 bases). The V gene lost 7 bases and the J gene lost 6 bases, with 18 bases spanning the gap. The CDR3 extends over 14 amino acids. Germline CDR1 and CDR2: MNHEY and SMNVEV (reference sequence). CDR3 sequence (DNA): TGTGCCAGCACCCCGGGGGGTCGGAGCGCTGAAGCTTTCTTT. It specifies CASTPGGRSAEAFF.

The V call is TRBV4-1, the J call TRBJ2-5, with D unclear. Trimming stripped 1 base from V and 4 bases from J, with 10 bases between. CDR3 length: 14 residues. Germline V gene data show CDR1 as MGHRA and CDR2 as YSYEKL. CDR3 amino acids: CASSQVQVGETQYF. CDR3 sequence (DNA): TGCGCCAGCAGCCAAGTGCAGGTAGGAGAGACCCAGTACTTC.